The entry below gives a single T cell receptor beta chain sequence along with its context. Its antigen is still unknown. It has no much larger one-base neighbor in the sample; base qualities were not kept. The cohort was made up of approximately 670 healthy bone marrow donors. At the time of sampling, all cohort members were nominally healthy, though unrecorded immune exposures were likely present. The donor was CMV seropositive and belonged to the group of around 300 seropositive cohort members. Each donor provided a peripheral blood sample, and peripheral blood mononuclear cells were used for TCR beta sequencing. The Qiagen DNeasy Blood Extraction Kit was used to extract genomic DNA from the blood cell samples. The data stem from a study of cytomegalovirus exposure and HLA in healthy donors (dated by TCRdb to the late 2010s). Context from the whole study: In an earlier analysis of roughly 590 of the donors, 276 Gb of sequence data and just under 120 million unique TCR beta sequences from about 190 million T cells were reported. The number of typed donors differed by locus: about 629-640 for A, B, C, DRB1 and DQB1; 522 for DQA1; over 600 for DPA1; and some 450 for DPB1. Of the approximately 400 genotyped donors, approximately 82% fell in the genetic ancestry cluster associated with self-reported Caucasian donors. Genome-wide SNP genotypes for about 55% of the roughly 670 donors were used in a later genetic analysis, which treated that subset as a discovery cohort. Along with the roughly 670-subject first cohort, a separate validation cohort of over a hundred different subjects was used. Roughly 5 DR-DQ haplotypes were treated as single units for association and clustering because of strong linkage in the cohort. The T cell repertoires of 666 subjects were profiled by immunosequencing and related to cytomegalovirus serostatus. Across 300 to 500 genotyped donors of the cohort, an average of about 240,000 unique TCR beta nucleotide sequences per donor were sequenced, and roughly 18% of those sequences were non-productive. Alongside the repertoire data, information on donor age, sex, ethnicity and CMV serostatus was compiled. In a later analysis, previously published TCR beta repertoires from 600 to 850 donors were re-analyzed and high-resolution HLA genotyping was added so that TCR occurrence patterns could be studied. HLA typing covered class I and class II loci at four-digit resolution. All discovery cohort repertoires had been generated using a single sequencing platform. An earlier analysis of more than 450 of the donors used high-throughput TCR beta sequencing to judge whether each TCR beta V gene segment behaved as functional or pseudogenic. The study combined high-throughput TCR immunosequencing, statistical association of individual TCRs with disease status, and machine learning to predict cytomegalovirus infection status. In the later analysis, no new phenotypic data were used to find candidate immune exposures; instead, reliance was placed on TCR beta sequences and their occurrence across donors. The study was designed to test whether signatures of past pathogen exposure could be identified by cataloging public T cell receptors. Approximately 300 gigabases of sequencing data and around 80 million unique TCR sequences made up an early release that covered fewer than 650 HLA-typed donors. Points the paper makes about the study in general: Roughly 17 rarely observed V segments, including chromosome 9 orphons, were excluded from the earlier analysis of several hundred of the donors because counts were too low. A total of fewer than 200 TCR beta chains were listed by the study as associated with cytomegalovirus. In vitro tests confirmed that a few of the cytomegalovirus-associated TCR beta chains recognize cytomegalovirus antigens. The sequencing pipeline was judged likely to have produced a cluster of highly shared sequence variants as a technical artifact. V-gene and J-gene trimming of TCR beta chains was associated with a missense DCLRE1C variant in a later genetic analysis, and the association was replicated in an independent cohort. Specific HLA alleles were associated with some 15,000 TCR beta sequences at a false discovery rate of 0.05 in a later analysis. Cytomegalovirus status was reported to be diagnosed by the classifier with high specificity and sensitivity in both the original and validation cohorts. Linkage disequilibrium might explain the correlated functional status among segregating V segments, but an unknown experimental factor could not be ruled out. Most TCR sequences were seen in very few donors, while some public TCRs were found in many individuals. The only immune exposure information available for the cohort was CMV serostatus. Assigning TCR associations to individual alleles was difficult when HLA alleles, especially DR and DQ, strongly co-occurred. The authors suggested that the approach could potentially be generalized to other disease states and immunological phenotypes. The cohort was sequenced for TCR beta chains only, and without alpha or paired-chain data the features that could be detected were limited. A further reported finding was that TCR beta sequences accurately predicted the HLA-A and HLA-B alleles for most subjects in the first cohort. Several of the top co-occurrence clusters appeared to be linked to parvovirus B19, influenza, CMV and Epstein-Barr virus, according to a later analysis. Compared with the approximately 720-donor mean, donors in an Asian-associated ancestry cluster had fewer N-insertions in productive TCRs, according to a later genetic analysis. An earlier analysis of 587 of the donors showed that most TCR beta V segments appeared in productive rearrangements either about 90% or about 30% of the time, which broadly matched IMGT annotations. Because some donors lacked HLA typing at each locus, the association tests relied only on the typed subset. In a later analysis, HLA-associated TCR beta chains showed more clonal expansion and lower generation probabilities than non-associated chains that were equally common. Some IMGT-functional V segments, including TRBV6-2 and TRBV6-3, could not be distinguished by the 87-base-pair reads and were therefore excluded. Most CMV-associated TCR beta chains appeared to be HLA-restricted in a later analysis, and the HLA associations seemed to be driven largely by CMV exposure. The presence/absence analyses assumed that sequencing depth was roughly uniform across donors, and that assumption may not be true. According to a later analysis, TCR association rates differed among HLA loci, with DRB1 alleles showing the most associated TCRs and HLA-C alleles showing the fewest.

The library was made by the immunoSEQ multiplex PCR assay. For the multiplex PCR, a mixture combining 60 forward primers for TCR Vbeta segments and 13 reverse primers for TCR Jbeta segments was used. The CDR3 region of rearranged TCR beta genes was amplified from genomic DNA with a multiplex PCR assay. The Illumina HiSeq System was used to sequence the amplified TCR beta libraries as 87-base-pair reads. As for the original processing: In a later analysis, around 80 million unique TCR beta chains were counted across the roughly 700 repertoires, and roughly 9.9 million of these chains were shared by at least two donors. A nearest-neighbor algorithm error-corrected the raw reads and collapsed the reads into unique sequences, merging closely related sequences to remove PCR and sequencing errors. V, D and J gene segments were assigned by aligning CDR3 sequences to IMGT reference sequences. For a sequence to be retained, a match of at least six nucleotides to both a V gene segment and a J gene segment was required. Rearrangements were classified as productive when the CDR3 lacked stop codons and remained in frame with V and J, and all other rearrangements were classified as non-productive. CDR3 was defined according to IMGT convention as the region running from the second conserved V-encoded cysteine to the conserved J-encoded phenylalanine. Sequences without an unambiguous match to a single V gene segment were excluded from the earlier analysis of 450 to 750 of the donors. An earlier analysis of almost 600 of the donors classified V segments as functional when productive rearrangements were above 56.7% and as segregating when the standard deviation between donors was above 5%. A statistical classification framework was developed to diagnose cytomegalovirus status using the catalog of TCR beta chain sequences. In a later analysis, TCR nucleotide sequences were compared against IMGT/GENE-DB human TR gene sequences so that V and J genes could be assigned. Using the TCRdist pipeline, a later analysis assigned CDR3 sequences along with most-parsimonious VDJ recombination scenarios. In a later analysis, each TCR beta chain was defined by its CDR3 amino acid sequence together with its V-gene family, and reads without a unique V-gene family were excluded. In a later analysis, some 600 highly shared, low-generation-probability nucleotide sequences were removed to address suspected cross-contamination and a sequencing artifact. For each public chain, a later analysis derived a clonal expansion index from normalized ranks of inferred template counts within each repertoire. Generation probabilities in a later analysis came from a VDJ recombination model fitted to out-of-frame rearrangements, and those results were checked against IGoR. A later analysis scored TCR-TCR, TCR-HLA and TCR-CMV co-occurrence with hypergeometric tests, applying a repertoire-size bias correction to TCR pairs. A later analysis estimated false discovery rates by permuting HLA or CMV assignments 20 times. In a later analysis, co-occurring TCRs were grouped using DBSCAN, with TCRdist sequence similarity added in when clustering inside HLA-allele-positive subsets. Repertoires with fewer than 30,000 or more than 120,000 public chains were left out of co-occurrence clustering, as were about 5 repertoires with anomalous nucleotide sharing. The source is immuneACCESS, and TCRdb retained only in-frame sequences with V and J called. Part of the clones is not carried over; for the studies checked, unresolved V genes explain less than half of this, and the remainder is unexplained. V, J and clone size reflect that table, while D and trimming were determined from the DNA. The sample profile shows approximately 100,000 clones; around 79% of them were found once. About 5.3% of the sample belongs to the ten largest clones.

The CDR3 runs 14 residues from the cysteine to the phenylalanine. The CDR3 DNA has 42 bases and is translated from base 1. The germline V gene gives CDR1 as LGHNA and CDR2 as YSLEER. Clipping removes 0 bases from V and 7 bases from J, with 5 as the unmatched junction base count. This TCR derives from a man in his 60s in good health and CMV-seropositive. The chain was built from TRBV4-3 and TRBJ1-2; 7 bases in the junction line up with TRBD1. The sequenced sample consisted of PBMCs. The CDR3 loop reads CASSQDRGMSGYTF. The nucleotide sequence reads TGCGCCAGCAGCCAAGACAGGGGGATGTCTGGCTACACCTTC.